This TCR beta chain was found in a study of technical replicates of blood from four donors. Between the trimmed V and J ends, which lost 1 base and 5 bases, there was a span of 9 bases. CDR1 MDHEN and CDR2 SYDVKM come from the germline V gene. The CDR3 extends over 13 amino acids. Profiled with immunoSEQ multiplex PCR; TCRdb holds only in-frame clones, not every one. The table includes roughly 97,000 clones, about 96% detected once. Specimen: T cells isolated from PBMCs. This sequence joins TRBV28 and TRBJ2-7, with D unclear. The sequence was collected from a human donor in good health. This CDR3 is CASSLSVINEQYF. The CDR3 DNA reads TGTGCCAGCAGTTTATCGGTCATCAACGAGCAGTACTTC.